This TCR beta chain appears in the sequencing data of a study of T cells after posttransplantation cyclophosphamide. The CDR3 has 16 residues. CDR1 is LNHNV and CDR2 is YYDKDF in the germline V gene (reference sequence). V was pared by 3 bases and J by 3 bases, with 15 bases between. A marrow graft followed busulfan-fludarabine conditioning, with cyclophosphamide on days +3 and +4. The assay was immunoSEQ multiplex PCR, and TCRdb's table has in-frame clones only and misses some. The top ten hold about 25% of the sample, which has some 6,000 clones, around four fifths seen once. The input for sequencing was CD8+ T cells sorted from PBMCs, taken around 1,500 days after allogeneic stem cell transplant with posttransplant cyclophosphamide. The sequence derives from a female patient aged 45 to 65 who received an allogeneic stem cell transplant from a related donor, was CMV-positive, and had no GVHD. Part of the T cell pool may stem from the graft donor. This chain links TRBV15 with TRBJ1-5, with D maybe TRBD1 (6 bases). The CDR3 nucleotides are TGTGCCACCAGCAGGGGCCTCCGGGACATCAATCAGCCCCAGCATTTT. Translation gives CATSRGLRDINQPQHF.